Listed here are 2 T cell receptor beta chains from one sample, sequenced in a study of blood T cell repertoires in COVID-19. Produced via immunoSEQ multiplex PCR; TCRdb's table is partial and in-frame only. The table records tens of thousands of clones, over 70% of them present only once. Sequencing input: peripheral blood. Source of these receptors: a human donor in a cohort sampled during active COVID-19.

This chain's CDR3 is CASSLGGRGNTEAFF. The DNA for the CDR3 is TGTGCCAGCAGCTTAGGAGGACGGGGGAACACTGAAGCTTTCTTT. The chain combines TRBV7-2 with TRBJ1-1, with D hard to call. The CDR3 contains 15 residues. Trimming took 1 base from V and 1 from J, leaving 10 bases between them. CDR1 and CDR2 from the germline V gene are SGHTA and FQGNSA.

The CDR3 region has the DNA TGTGCCAGCTCACCAACGGCACAGTCCACAGATACGCAGTATTTT. This sequence encodes CASSPTAQSTDTQYF. V gene TRBV18 combines with J gene TRBJ2-3; D unresolved. Per germline, CDR1 KGHSH and CDR2 LQKENI. The CDR3 loop spans 15 amino acids. V lost 2 bases, J lost 2 bases, and 11 bases lay in between.